Presented here are 7 T cell receptor beta chains from one specimen sequenced in a study of human T cells and chemical hapten exposure. Time point specified: patch test 3, about 24 weeks after DPC sensitization. Treatment meaning: therapeutic diphenylcyclopropenone sensitization with weekly scalp DPC. MiXCR, run by TCRdb on the RACE reads, gives a single entry per CDR3 protein. The sample records about 90,000 distinct CDR3 sequences, roughly a tenth being singletons. Sample: whole blood, taken in connection with sensitization to the hapten diphenylcyclopropenone (DPC). The receptors come from a woman in her thirties with alopecia areata. Some clones in this sample may be carry-over from other donors' samples.

V usage is TRBV7-9 and J usage is TRBJ2-2; a weak D match, TRBD2 (6 bases). The germline V gene has CDR1 SEHNR and CDR2 FQNEAQ (reference sequence). Deletions cut 3 bases from V and 4 bases from J, with 9 bases between. The length of the CDR3 is 14 residues. The CDR3 DNA sequence: TGTGCCAGCAGCTTTCGGGAGCCCACCGGGGAGCTGTTTTTT. Its protein product is CASSFREPTGELFF.

The genes are TRBV4-3 and TRBJ2-2, with D possibly being TRBD1 (5 bases). CDR3 size: 14 residues. V was shortened by 6 bases and J by 4 bases, with 12 bases between the two germline ends. The germline gives CDR1 LGHNA, CDR2 YSLEER. CDR3 protein: CASSMTETTGELFF. DNA of the CDR3: TGCGCCAGCAGTATGACAGAAACCACCGGGGAGCTGTTTTTT.

This clonotype was seen at least ten times. The chain combines TRBV27 with TRBJ1-5, with D maybe TRBD1 (5 bases). Trimming removed 0 bases from V and 3 bases from J, with 9 bases in between. The CDR3 sequence is 15 residues long. Germline V gene lookup returns CDR1 MNHEY and CDR2 SMNVEV (reference sequence). CDR3 sequence reads: CASSLSLTDNQPQHF. The CDR3 nucleotides are TGTGCCAGCAGTTTATCGTTGACAGACAATCAGCCCCAGCATTTT.

The chain carries TRBV14 and TRBJ2-3, with D tentatively TRBD1 or TRBD2 (5 bases each). Between the trimmed V and J ends, which lost 1 base and 4 bases, there was a span of 15 bases. CDR1 SGHDN and CDR2 FVKESK come from the germline V gene. CDR3 length equals 16 residues. In DNA, the CDR3 is TGTGCCAGCAGCCAAGCAGGGAGTTCATTAGCAGATACGCAGTATTTT. Protein product: CASSQAGSSLADTQYF.

The V and J genes are TRBV2 and TRBJ2-3; no definite D call. The CDR3 consists of 14 residues. Germline V lookup: CDR1 SNHLY, CDR2 FYNNEI. V was cut by 1 base and J by 6 bases, with 11 bases left in between. The CDR3 spells CASSEDLSPDTQYF. CDR3 coding DNA: TGTGCCAGCAGTGAAGACCTGAGCCCGGATACGCAGTATTTT.

The chain has TRBV19 and TRBJ2-7; maybe TRBD2 (6 bases). V was trimmed by 6 bases and J by 6 bases, leaving 12 bases between them. CDR1 and CDR2 from the germline V gene are LNHDA and SQIVND (reference sequence). This CDR3 spans 12 amino acids. Here the CDR3 DNA reads TGTGCCAGTAGAAATCCGGGAGTCGAGCAGTACTTC. It specifies CASRNPGVEQYF.

The V and J genes are TRBV24-1 and TRBJ1-3; D uncertain. V dropped 3 bases and J dropped 0 bases, with 11 bases sitting between them. CDR3 size: 16 residues. In germline, CDR1 is KGHDR, CDR2 SFDVKD. The CDR3 sequence: CATSDGQAVSGNTIYF. In nucleotides, the CDR3 is TGTGCCACCAGTGATGGGCAGGCGGTCTCTGGAAACACCATATATTTT.